The 27 T cell receptor beta chains below all came from one sample that was sequenced in a study of blood T cells in healthy people across ages. Primers used in a second PCR of about 7 to 12 cycles were a sample-barcoded 5' primer and a J-beta primer mix. MiXCR, run by TCRdb on the 5' RACE reads, gives a single entry per CDR3 protein. The sample lists 1.4 million to 1.5 million distinct CDR3 sequences, around 42% occurring once. Sequencing was done on a sample of blood. These receptors all stem from a woman aged 18 to 35 in good health.

The chain has TRBV3-1 and TRBJ2-7; TRBD1 matches 11 bases. Per germline, CDR1 LGHDT and CDR2 YNNKEL (reference sequence). The V gene end was trimmed by 4 bases and the J gene end by 7 bases; junction bases not matched to a gene: 9. This CDR3 is 15 amino acids long. This CDR3 is CASSPRTGGMYEQYF. The DNA for the CDR3 is TGTGCCAGCAGCCCACGGACAGGGGGCATGTATGAGCAGTACTTC.

This chain uses TRBV10-3 with TRBJ1-2, with 8 bases identical to TRBD1. The CDR3 contains 12 residues. The germline V gene has CDR1 ENHRY and CDR2 SYGVKD. V shed 8 bases, J shed 3 bases, and the junction held 2 bases outside the gene matches. CDR3 DNA: TGTGCCATCTCGGGACAGGACTATGGCTACACCTTC. This sequence encodes CAISGQDYGYTF.

The chain uses TRBV6-1 and TRBJ2-1, with D tentatively TRBD1 (6 bases). Looked up from germline, CDR1 is MNHNS and CDR2 is SASEGT. This CDR3 region has 17 residues. V lost 0 bases to trimming and J lost 0 bases, with 12 bases between them. The CDR3 region is CASSEAWGPSSYNEQFF. CDR3 nucleotide sequence: TGTGCCAGCAGTGAAGCGTGGGGGCCCAGCTCCTACAATGAGCAGTTCTTC.

This clonotype was picked up a small number of times. The CDR3 protein is CASSLSGTVHTEAFF. The CDR3 nucleotides read TGTGCCAGCAGTTTATCGGGGACAGTTCACACTGAAGCTTTCTTT. The rearrangement uses TRBV27 and TRBJ1-1, with 7 nucleotides matching TRBD1. The V gene end was trimmed by 0 bases and the J gene end by 3 bases; junction bases not matched to a gene: 4. Per germline, CDR1 MNHEY and CDR2 SMNVEV (reference sequence). The CDR3 covers 15 residues.

The chain has TRBV4-1 and TRBJ2-7, with D tentatively TRBD2 (6 bases). From germline, CDR1 is MGHRA and CDR2 YSYEKL. V was pared by 1 base and J by 5 bases, with 21 bases between. This CDR3 has 17 amino acids. The CDR3 coding sequence is TGCGCCAGCAGCCAAGCGCCCCCTTCGGGAGTTGAGGACGAGCAGTACTTC. This encodes CASSQAPPSGVEDEQYF.

In its sample, this clonotype was seen a few times. This chain links TRBV9 with TRBJ2-2; D gene uncertain. This CDR3 spans 12 amino acids. Germline values: CDR1 SGDLS, CDR2 YYNGEE. The V end lost 2 bases, the J end lost 7 bases, and 6 bases lay between the germline ends. CDR3 sequence (DNA): TGTGCCAGCAGCGTTTCGGGCGGGGAGCTGTTTTTT. Protein: CASSVSGGELFF. Supplemented by reference TRBV9 and TRBJ2-2, the full variable domain reads DSGVTQTPKHLITATGQRVTLRCSPRSGDLSVYWYQQSLDQGLQFLIQYYNGEERAKGNILERFSAQQFPDLHSELNLSSLELGDSALYFCASSVSGGELFFGEGSRLTVL.

The chain carries TRBV20-1 and TRBJ2-7, with 11 bases matching TRBD2. CDR3 length: 17 residues. J was trimmed by 3 bases and V by 1 base; bases with no gene match: 11. CDR1 and CDR2 from the germline V gene are DFQATT and SNEGSKA (reference sequence). The CDR3 bases are TGCAGTGCTAGAGCCCCCCCGGGACTAGCGGTGGACTACGAGCAGTACTTC. Protein sequence: CSARAPPGLAVDYEQYF.

Remarks on this clonotype: A read error may account for a junction end that differs from germline. V is TRBV29-1 and J is TRBJ2-3, with 9 bases that match TRBD1. CDR3 length: 13 amino acids. Germline V gene data show CDR1 as SQVTM and CDR2 as ANQGSEA. CDR3 sequence: CSSDRGGADTRYF. The CDR3 DNA reads as TGCAGCAGTGACAGGGGGGGTGCAGATACGCGGTATTTT.

This clonotype was detected only a few times. V is TRBV10-1 and J is TRBJ1-1, with D maybe TRBD1 (6 bases). The CDR3 extends over 12 amino acids. CDR1 and CDR2 from the germline V gene are WNHNN and SYGVQD (reference sequence). The V end was cut by 5 bases, the J end by 5 bases, with 9 bases between. CDR3 sequence: CASSPGQTEAFF. The CDR3 bases are TGCGCCAGCAGTCCTGGACAGACTGAAGCTTTCTTT.

The sample holds a few counts of this clonotype. The V gene is TRBV7-3, the J gene TRBJ1-4; D gene ambiguous. In germline, CDR1 is SGHTA, CDR2 FQGTGA. V was trimmed by 1 base and J by 5 bases, leaving 14 bases between them. This CDR3 region has 16 residues. The CDR3, as DNA: TGTGCCAGCAGCTTAATCCGGCCCGACCCCAATGAAAAACTGTTTTTT. Translation gives CASSLIRPDPNEKLFF.

This clonotype has just a few counts. The J gene is TRBJ1-2, the V gene TRBV28, with D unresolved. The CDR3 is 15 amino acids. With 1 base removed from V and 0 bases from J, the gap between germline ends came to 9 bases. Germline V CDR1 and CDR2: MDHEN, SYDVKM. CDR3 in amino acids: CASSLFVTSNYGYTF. CDR3 bases: TGTGCCAGCAGTTTATTTGTCACCTCTAACTATGGCTACACCTTC.

This clonotype was observed a few times. This chain uses TRBV5-1 with TRBJ2-4; 7 bases fit TRBD2. The trim removed 0 bases at V and 4 bases at J, leaving 7 bases unmatched. The CDR3 has 16 amino acids. Germline CDR1 reads SGHRS; CDR2 reads YFSETQ. CDR3 nucleotide sequence: TGCGCCAGCAGCTTGGTGGCGGGGAGGGAAAAAAACATTCAGTACTTC. Protein product: CASSLVAGREKNIQYF.

In the case of this clonotype: The junction differs from germline at one of its ends, possibly a read error. The chain joins TRBV7-3 to TRBJ2-1, with 9 bases aligning to TRBD1. Germline lookup yields CDR1 SGHTA and CDR2 FQGTGA. The CDR3 has 14 amino acids. CDR3 nucleotide sequence: TGTGCCAGCAGCTTTCCGGGACAGGGCAATGAACAGTTCTTC. Protein: CASSFPGQGNEQFF.

This clonotype appeared a few times. The chain couples TRBV4-1 to TRBJ2-5, with 8 positions matching TRBD2. Germline V gene sequence: CDR1 MGHRA, CDR2 YSYEKL. The CDR3 is made up of 16 amino acids. J was trimmed by 2 bases and V by 0 bases; bases with no gene match: 5. CDR3 in DNA: TGCGCCAGCAGCCAAGATGAGCGGGGGTGGCAAGAGACCCAGTACTTC. As protein: CASSQDERGWQETQYF.

The chain is built from TRBV6-5 and TRBJ1-2; D gene ambiguous. The germline V gene has CDR1 MNHEY and CDR2 SVGAGI. The CDR3 extends over 14 amino acids. The V gene lost 6 bases and the J gene lost 2 bases, with 13 bases spanning the gap. The CDR3 sequence is CASRPRHLNYGYTF. The CDR3 DNA follows: TGTGCCAGCAGGCCGAGACACTTAAACTATGGCTACACCTTC.

On this clonotype: This may be a read error, as it is one base from a much larger clone. V and J are TRBV29-1 and TRBJ2-5, with D maybe TRBD2 (5 bases). The V and J ends lost 7 bases and 5 bases respectively, with 11 bases between them. Germline CDR1 SQVTM, CDR2 ANQGSEA. The CDR3 consists of 11 residues. CDR3 loop: CSGERAETQYF. In DNA form, the CDR3 reads TGCAGCGGTGAGAGGGCCGAGACCCAGTACTTC.

This clonotype was counted a few times. The J gene is TRBJ2-1, the V gene TRBV4-1, with D possibly TRBD2 on 6 matching bases. The CDR3 is 18 amino acids. Germline lookup yields CDR1 MGHRA and CDR2 YSYEKL. V was pared by 1 base and J by 3 bases, with 19 bases between. The CDR3 DNA reads as TGCGCCAGCAGCCAAGGCCGGTTAGGGAGGTTGGACTACAATGAGCAGTTCTTC. The encoded protein is CASSQGRLGRLDYNEQFF.

The CDR3 here is CATSDVGNQPQHF. In DNA, the CDR3 is TGTGCCACCAGTGACGTAGGCAATCAGCCCCAGCATTTT. J is TRBJ1-5 and V is TRBV24-1, with no clear D. The CDR3 runs to 13 residues. V lost 4 bases, J lost 2 bases, and 5 bases lay in between. CDR1 is KGHDR, CDR2 SFDVKD, per germline.

Turning to this clonotype: At one boundary the junction diverges from the germline segment, which might be a read error. The rearrangement joins TRBV5-1 to TRBJ2-1; D tentatively fits TRBD1 or TRBD2 (5 bases each). The germline V gene encodes CDR1 SGHRS and CDR2 YFSETQ. CDR3 size: 15 residues. CDR3 bases: TGCGCCAACAGCTTGAGGGACCCAGCAGACAATGAGCAGTTCTTC. Protein sequence: CANSLRDPADNEQFF.

This clonotype was detected ten times or more. The chain uses TRBV6-4 and TRBJ2-7; 7 bases are shared with TRBD1. CDR3 length: 18 amino acids. The V and J ends lost 0 bases and 0 bases, in that order; junction bases with no gene match: 11. Germline CDR1 is MRHNA and CDR2 is SNTAGT. In DNA form, the CDR3 reads TGTGCCAGCAGTGACTCGGCGACAGGGCACAGGGGCTCCTACGAGCAGTACTTC. This encodes CASSDSATGHRGSYEQYF.

The chain employs TRBV30 and TRBJ2-5; weak D call: TRBD2 (6 bases). Judging by the DNA end, TRBJ2-7 fits better; the J call may be wrong. Germline CDR1 and CDR2: GTSNPN and SVGIG (reference sequence). This CDR3 is built from 14 residues. CDR3 sequence reads: CAWSRTGGPYEQYF. As DNA, the CDR3 is TGTGCCTGGAGTCGCACCGGGGGACCCTACGAGCAGTACTTC.

The chain uses TRBV24-1 and TRBJ1-1; 11 bases map to TRBD1. The trim removed 3 bases at V and 6 bases at J, leaving 14 bases unmatched. The CDR3 is 18 residues long. Germline-derived CDR1 and CDR2 are KGHDR and SFDVKD. The CDR3 bases are TGTGCCACCAGTGATCTCCCCGAAAGGGACAGGGGGTTCCCTGAAGCTTTCTTT. It translates to CATSDLPERDRGFPEAFF.

The V call is TRBV4-1, the J call TRBJ1-2, with a weak D call TRBD1 (6 bases). Trimming removed 3 bases at V and 3 bases at J, with 14 bases between. The CDR3 spans 15 residues. Germline V gene sequence: CDR1 MGHRA, CDR2 YSYEKL. The CDR3 nucleotides read TGCGCCAGCAGCCACCTACAGGGTGGCGACTATGGCTACACCTTC. Amino acids: CASSHLQGGDYGYTF.

V gene TRBV5-1 combines with J gene TRBJ2-1, with 10 bases aligning to TRBD2. In germline, CDR1 is SGHRS, CDR2 YFSETQ. The CDR3 has 16 amino acids. V shed 4 bases and J 8 bases; nucleotides not matched to a gene: 12. The CDR3 protein is CASSPELVAGGYEQFF. In DNA, the CDR3 is TGCGCCAGCAGCCCGGAGCTGGTAGCGGGGGGATATGAGCAGTTCTTC. The full variable domain, completed using reference TRBV5-1 and TRBJ2-1, is KAGVTQTPRYLIKTRGQQVTLSCSPISGHRSVSWYQQTPGQGLQFLFEYFSETQRNKGNFPGRFSGRQFSNSRSEMNVSTLELGDSALYLCASSPELVAGGYEQFFGPGTRLTVL.

This clonotype was recorded only once. The rearrangement joins TRBV5-6 to TRBJ1-1; D is unclear. V lost 1 base and J lost 7, with 8 bases in between. The germline CDR1 and CDR2 sequences are SGHDT and YYEEEE. The CDR3 extends over 12 amino acids. The CDR3 nucleotides are TGTGCCAGCAGCTTGTACATGTATGAAGCTTTCTTT. It translates to CASSLYMYEAFF.

This clonotype showed up many times. This chain uses TRBV29-1 with TRBJ2-3, with D possibly being TRBD1 or TRBD2 (5 bases each). The ends were cut back, 7 bases at V and 4 bases at J, with 21 bases in the middle. The CDR3 length is 15 residues. CDR1 SQVTM and CDR2 ANQGSEA come from the germline V gene. CDR3 residues: CSAAVGGRLPDTQYF. For the CDR3, the DNA is TGCAGCGCCGCGGTTGGGGGTCGATTGCCAGATACGCAGTATTTT.

The V and J genes are TRBV5-1 and TRBJ2-7, with 8 bases identical to TRBD1. V shed 0 bases and J 2 bases; nucleotides not matched to a gene: 10. This CDR3 region has 17 residues. Germline V gene sequence: CDR1 SGHRS, CDR2 YFSETQ. This CDR3 is CASSLGLTGADPYEQYF. CDR3 nucleotide sequence: TGCGCCAGCAGCTTGGGACTGACAGGGGCCGACCCCTACGAGCAGTACTTC.